Presented here are 30 T cell receptor beta chains from one specimen sequenced in a study of T-cell reconstitution after alpha-beta-depleted transplantation in children. Preparation of the TCRbeta library was carried out with unique molecular identifiers. One entry per CDR3 protein results from TCRdb running MiXCR on the PCR reads. The sample has 800,000 to 1,000,000 distinct CDR3 sequences, roughly 29% seen once. This specimen consisted of PBMCs, mostly from graft donor cells, obtained 360 days after TCRalphabeta/CD19-depleted stem cell transplant. The receptors come from a boy less than two years old who had a stem cell transplant for SCID, so the T cells may come from the graft donor.

This clonotype was seen only a few times. The V gene is TRBV29-1, the J gene TRBJ1-2; maybe TRBD1 (6 bases). Germline V gene lookup returns CDR1 SQVTM and CDR2 ANQGSEA. This CDR3 is built from 12 residues. Trimming removed 7 bases from V and 4 bases from J, with 13 bases in between. CDR3: CSATGIGYGYTF. CDR3 DNA sequence: TGCAGCGCCACAGGGATTGGCTATGGCTACACCTTC.

This clonotype was seen a handful of times. The V call is TRBV13, the J call TRBJ2-3; TRBD2 agrees at 12 bases. V trimming: 4 bases; J trimming: 0 bases; junction bases outside the gene matches: 5. The CDR3 runs to 17 residues. CDR1 and CDR2 from the germline V gene are PRHDT and FYEKMQ (reference sequence). The CDR3: CASSSGLAGLSTDTQYF. The CDR3 DNA reads TGTGCCAGCAGCTCCGGACTAGCGGGGTTGAGCACAGATACGCAGTATTTT.

This clonotype was seen more than once but under ten times. This chain joins TRBV4-3 and TRBJ2-5; perhaps D is TRBD1 or TRBD2 (6 bases each). This CDR3 region has 15 residues. Trimming removed 0 bases from V and 4 bases from J, with 12 bases in between. Germline CDR1 and CDR2: LGHNA and YSLEER. The CDR3 nucleotides are TGCGCCAGCAGCCAAGAAGTTGGGGGGCCAGAGACCCAGTACTTC. Its protein product is CASSQEVGGPETQYF.

The chain is built from TRBV10-3 and TRBJ2-1; 9 nucleotides agree with TRBD1. J was trimmed by 6 bases and V by 9 bases; bases with no gene match: 12. Germline CDR1 and CDR2: ENHRY and SYGVKD. The CDR3 runs 15 residues. The CDR3 spells CAMRGTGFSGNEQFF. CDR3 in DNA: TGTGCCATGCGGGGGACAGGGTTCTCGGGCAATGAGCAGTTCTTC.

This clonotype was detected a few times. This rearrangement joins TRBV19 to TRBJ1-1, with D perhaps TRBD1 (5 bases). Per germline, CDR1 LNHDA and CDR2 SQIVND (reference sequence). This CDR3 contains 15 residues. Trimming shortened V by 5 bases and J by 1 base, and 14 bases separated the two germline ends. The CDR3: CASSPRGYANTEAFF. The CDR3 bases are TGTGCCAGTAGTCCCCGGGGGTACGCGAACACTGAAGCTTTCTTT.

This clonotype was seen a handful of times. The rearrangement joins TRBV5-1 to TRBJ1-1; D possibly corresponds to TRBD1 (6 bases). This CDR3 is built from 14 residues. Looked up from germline, CDR1 is SGHRS and CDR2 is YFSETQ. V was pared by 5 bases and J by 1 base, with 12 bases between. The CDR3 reads CASRDPQGNTEAFF. The CDR3 region has the DNA TGCGCCAGCAGGGACCCACAGGGGAACACTGAAGCTTTCTTT.

This chain connects TRBV4-1 to TRBJ2-4; 7 positions match TRBD2. This CDR3 is built from 18 residues. Germline V gives CDR1 MGHRA, CDR2 YSYEKL. With V trimmed by 3 bases and J by 0 bases, 11 bases remained unmatched. In DNA, the CDR3 is TGCGCCAGCAGCCAGAGGCTCGAACCGGGAGGAGCCAAAAACATTCAGTACTTC. Encoded protein: CASSQRLEPGGAKNIQYF.

This clonotype was seen more than once but under ten times. The chain recombines TRBV28 with TRBJ2-1, with 7 bases matching TRBD1. CDR1 and CDR2 (germline): MDHEN, SYDVKM. This CDR3 spans 14 amino acids. V gave up 7 bases and J gave up 4 bases; unmatched junction bases: 7. CDR3: CASTLTGLYNEQFF. The CDR3 bases are TGTGCCAGCACTCTGACAGGGCTGTACAATGAGCAGTTCTTC.

This sequence joins TRBV15 and TRBJ1-5, with D unclear. The CDR3 loop spans 14 amino acids. The germline gives CDR1 LNHNV, CDR2 YYDKDF (reference sequence). V lost 0 bases and J lost 7, with 10 bases in between. The CDR3 protein is CATSRDPTYQPQHF. In nucleotides, the CDR3 is TGTGCCACCAGCAGAGATCCTACGTACCAGCCCCAGCATTTT.

This clonotype was observed a few times. This chain connects TRBV6-1 to TRBJ1-6; tentatively, D is TRBD1 (6 bases). Germline loops: CDR1 MNHNS, CDR2 SASEGT. The CDR3 runs to 15 residues. V was trimmed by 8 bases and J by 2 bases, leaving 13 bases between them. CDR3 in DNA: TGTGCCAGCGGGAAGGGACACCCCTATAATTCACCCCTCCACTTT. This sequence encodes CASGKGHPYNSPLHF.

This clonotype has just a few counts. The chain joins TRBV12-3 or TRBV12-4 to TRBJ2-2; 7 bases are shared with TRBD1. V lost 5 bases to trimming and J lost 4 bases; unmatched junction nucleotides: 7. CDR3 size: 15 residues. CDR3: CASSHADRPTGELFF. For the CDR3, the DNA is TGTGCCAGCAGTCACGCGGACAGGCCCACCGGGGAGCTGTTTTTT.

The rearrangement uses TRBV12-3 or TRBV12-4 and TRBJ2-1; TRBD1 matches at 9 bases. The V and J ends lost 7 bases and 2 bases, in that order; junction bases with no gene match: 6. CDR3 length equals 15 residues. The chain's CDR3 is CASTRGDRAYNEQFF. The CDR3 DNA follows: TGTGCCAGCACCCGAGGGGACAGGGCCTACAATGAGCAGTTCTTC.

The chain joins TRBV20-1 to TRBJ2-4; tentatively, D is TRBD1 (6 bases). From germline, CDR1 is DFQATT and CDR2 SNEGSKA (reference sequence). The CDR3 runs to 13 residues. V lost 1 base, J lost 3 bases, and 7 bases lay in between. In nucleotides, the CDR3 is TGCAGTGCTAGAGCAGGGGTCAAAAACATTCAGTACTTC. Translating it yields CSARAGVKNIQYF.

This rearrangement joins TRBV30 to TRBJ2-7, with a possible D match to TRBD2 (5 bases). The V and J ends lost 5 bases and 2 bases respectively, with 16 bases between them. There are 14 residues in the CDR3. CDR1 and CDR2 from the germline V gene are GTSNPN and SVGIG (reference sequence). DNA for the CDR3: TGTGCCTGGGAACCCGAGGGCGGACCCTACGAGCAGTACTTC. Its translation: CAWEPEGGPYEQYF.

The chain combines TRBV27 with TRBJ2-7; D remains ambiguous. V was clipped by 3 bases and J by 0 bases, with 12 bases between them. The CDR3 consists of 15 residues. Germline-derived CDR1 and CDR2 are MNHEY and SMNVEV (reference sequence). The CDR3, as DNA: TGTGCCAGCAGTTTTTTCCCCCCTGGCTCCTACGAGCAGTACTTC. Its protein is CASSFFPPGSYEQYF.

This chain links TRBV5-5 with TRBJ2-5; D unclear. Deletions cut 2 bases from V and 4 bases from J, with 12 bases between. The CDR3 covers 14 residues. CDR1 and CDR2 (germline): SGHKS, YYEKEE (reference sequence). In DNA form, the CDR3 reads TGTGCCAGCAGCTTTCAGGTCTTCGGAGAGACCCAGTACTTC. It is translated as CASSFQVFGETQYF.

The chain carries TRBV2 and TRBJ2-3, with D tentatively TRBD2 (6 bases). The CDR3 is made up of 15 amino acids. Deletions cut 4 bases from V and 1 base from J, with 12 bases between. Germline values: CDR1 SNHLY, CDR2 FYNNEI. CDR3 nucleotide sequence: TGTGCCAGCAGTGTGCGGGACTGGGGCACAGATACGCAGTATTTT. This gives the protein CASSVRDWGTDTQYF. The entire variable domain, with the rest obtained from reference TRBV2 and TRBJ2-3, is as follows: EPEVTQTPSHQVTQMGQEVILRCVPISNHLYFYWYRQILGQKVEFLVSFYNNEISEKSEIFDDQFSVERPDGSNFTLKIRSTKLEDSAMYFCASSVRDWGTDTQYFGPGTRLTVL.

This clonotype has a handful of counts. This rearrangement joins TRBV4-1 to TRBJ2-3; 9 bases agree with TRBD2. This CDR3 has 17 residues. Germline assignment: CDR1 MGHRA and CDR2 YSYEKL. V gave up 1 base and J gave up 0 bases; unmatched junction bases: 5. The CDR3 here is CASSQASGGPSTDTQYF. Written as DNA, the CDR3 is TGCGCCAGCAGCCAAGCGAGCGGGGGGCCAAGCACAGATACGCAGTATTTT.

The rearrangement uses TRBV7-3 and TRBJ2-1; 10 bases align to TRBD2. Germline CDR1 SGHTA, CDR2 FQGTGA. V shed 1 base and J 1 base; nucleotides not matched to a gene: 10. The CDR3 spans 19 residues. CDR3 region: CASSLSGGVAGGSYNEQFF. The DNA for the CDR3 is TGTGCCAGCAGCTTAAGTGGGGGAGTAGCGGGGGGATCCTACAATGAGCAGTTCTTC.

This clonotype was seen at least ten times. The junction departs from germline at one end; a sequencing error may be responsible. The chain is built from TRBV12-3 or TRBV12-4 and TRBJ2-1; D gene unclear. The CDR3 spans 11 residues. The CDR3 DNA is TGCGCCAGCAGCTTCCTAGATGAGCAGTTCTTC. Translating gives CASSFLDEQFF.

The chain is built from TRBV12-3 or TRBV12-4 and TRBJ2-5; 7 bases line up with TRBD1. The V segment lost 6 bases and the J segment 1 base; nucleotides outside the gene matches: 5. This CDR3 has 14 residues. The chain's CDR3 is CASRSRTGQETQYF. The CDR3 coding sequence is TGTGCCAGCAGGTCACGGACAGGCCAAGAGACCCAGTACTTC.

The V gene is TRBV7-2, the J gene TRBJ1-1; D unclear. Germline V gives CDR1 SGHTA, CDR2 FQGNSA. V lost 2 bases to trimming and J lost 4 bases, with 8 bases between them. This CDR3 has 13 amino acids. The DNA for the CDR3 is TGTGCCAGCAGCTTACGTTGGTTCACTGAAGCTTTCTTT. Amino acid sequence: CASSLRWFTEAFF. Supplemented by reference TRBV7-2 and TRBJ1-1, the full variable domain reads GAGVSQSPSNKVTEKGKDVELRCDPISGHTALYWYRQSLGQGLEFLIYFQGNSAPDKSGLPSDRFSAERTGGSVSTLTIQRTQQEDSAVYLCASSLRWFTEAFFGQGTRLTVV.

The chain uses TRBV7-2 and TRBJ2-3; tentative D call: TRBD1 (5 bases). Germline assignment: CDR1 SGHTA and CDR2 FQGNSA. The CDR3 totals 15 residues. V gave up 2 bases and J gave up 2 bases, with 11 bases separating them. The CDR3, as DNA: TGTGCCAGCAGCTTACAGGGAATTTACACAGATACGCAGTATTTT. Its translation is CASSLQGIYTDTQYF.

V gene TRBV4-3 combines with J gene TRBJ2-2; D is unclear. The CDR3 is 17 amino acids. CDR1 is LGHNA and CDR2 is YSLEER in the germline V gene. Between the trimmed V and J ends, which lost 0 bases and 1 base, there was a span of 12 bases. DNA for the CDR3: TGCGCCAGCAGCCAAGACGCGGCAGGAAGGAACACCGGGGAGCTGTTTTTT. This encodes CASSQDAAGRNTGELFF.

J is TRBJ2-5 and V is TRBV4-3, with D hard to call. Trimming removed 2 bases at V and 5 bases at J, with 9 bases between. CDR3 length equals 13 residues. Per the germline V gene, CDR1 is LGHNA and CDR2 is YSLEER. The CDR3: CASSQLERETQYF. The CDR3 DNA reads as TGCGCCAGCAGCCAACTAGAGCGCGAGACCCAGTACTTC.

The chain is built from TRBV12-3 or TRBV12-4 and TRBJ1-1, with D hard to call. This CDR3 comprises 14 residues. Between the trimmed V and J ends, which lost 6 bases and 0 bases, there was a span of 11 bases. The CDR3 sequence: CASRPTDMNTEAFF. The CDR3 nucleotides are TGTGCCAGCAGACCGACCGATATGAACACTGAAGCTTTCTTT.

This clonotype occurred a few times. V usage is TRBV7-2 and J usage is TRBJ1-1; possible D gene TRBD1, 5 bases. V was shortened by 5 bases and J by 7 bases, with 14 bases between the two germline ends. The CDR3 sequence is 13 residues long. The germline V gene encodes CDR1 SGHTA and CDR2 FQGNSA. CDR3 region: CASSPNRDDEAFF. The CDR3 bases are TGTGCCAGCAGCCCGAACCGGGACGATGAAGCTTTCTTT.

The chain has TRBV4-1 and TRBJ2-7; D gene ambiguous. CDR1 is MGHRA, CDR2 YSYEKL, per germline. This CDR3 region has 14 residues. V was shortened by 1 base and J by 3 bases, with 10 bases between the two germline ends. CDR3 residues: CASSQGRLGYEQYF. CDR3 in DNA: TGCGCCAGCAGCCAAGGACGTTTAGGCTACGAGCAGTACTTC.

This chain joins TRBV12-3 or TRBV12-4 and TRBJ2-5; TRBD2 matches 13 bases. Germline trimming cut 4 bases from V and 5 bases from J; bases unmatched to any gene: 7. The CDR3 has 16 residues. CDR3 DNA sequence: TGTGCCAGCAGTTACCTGGGACTAGCGGGGTATGAGACCCAGTACTTC. It translates to CASSYLGLAGYETQYF.

This clonotype came up many times. The gene calls are TRBV12-3 or TRBV12-4 and TRBJ2-7; 7 nucleotides agree with TRBD2. The V and J ends lost 7 bases and 3 bases, in that order; junction bases with no gene match: 6. There are 13 residues in the CDR3. CDR3 DNA: TGTGCCAGCACTCAAGCGGGGAACTACGAGCAGTACTTC. The encoded protein is CASTQAGNYEQYF.